Following are 17 T cell receptor beta chains from one sample sequenced in a study of sequential checkpoint blockade in melanoma (dated by TCRdb to the late 2010s). Libraries were made using the immunoSEQ multiplex PCR assay. TCRdb mirrors the immuneACCESS table, restricted to in-frame sequences. Some clones are absent from its copies; in checked studies, under half trace to an unresolved V gene, and the reason for the others is unknown. Across this sample there are roughly 18,000 clones, with about 25% seen only once. The ten largest clones take up roughly 7.9% of the sample. The meaning of the sample's treatment or condition label: randomized to nivolumab then ipilimumab (arm A) or the reverse (arm B). The sample was tumor tissue (inferred from file names), taken from a patient given nivolumab and ipilimumab in sequence. Receptors originate from a human donor with melanoma.

This clone was observed a handful of times. The rearrangement uses TRBV2 and TRBJ1-5; 7 bases agree with TRBD1. CDR1 is SNHLY, CDR2 FYNNEI, per germline. The V segment lost 5 bases and the J segment 0 bases; nucleotides outside the gene matches: 4. This CDR3 region has 15 residues. This chain's CDR3 is CASSRQGNSNQPQHF. The CDR3 DNA follows: TGTGCCAGCAGTCGACAGGGCAATAGCAATCAGCCCCAGCATTTT.

This clone appeared a few times. This chain links TRBV1 with TRBJ2-6; the D call in the table, TRBD1, was not verified against the DNA. TRBV1 is annotated as a pseudogene. The CDR3 length is 17 residues. The CDR3 DNA is TGCGCCAGCAGCGAACGGACAATTCTTCCTGGGGCCAACGTCCTGACTTTC. Its translation is CASSERTILPGANVLTF.

This clone was counted only a few times. This chain connects TRBV11-3 to TRBJ2-7; 9 nucleotides agree with TRBD2. The CDR3 is made up of 15 amino acids. V shed 3 bases, J shed 5 bases, and the junction held 8 bases outside the gene matches. The germline CDR1 and CDR2 sequences are SGHNT and YENEEA. CDR3 coding DNA: TGTGCCAGCAGCTTCCCTGGCGGGAGGGCGGACGAGCAGTACTTC. Protein: CASSFPGGRADEQYF.

The chain couples TRBV19 to TRBJ2-1; 8 nucleotides align to TRBD2. Germline V gene data show CDR1 as LNHDA and CDR2 as SQIVND (reference sequence). V was pared by 7 bases and J by 11 bases, with 13 bases of the junction left unmatched. CDR3 length: 14 amino acids. CDR3 sequence: CASTPVFVSGKQFF. As DNA, the CDR3 is TGTGCCAGTACCCCGGTTTTTGTTAGCGGGAAGCAGTTCTTC.

This clone came up a few times. V is TRBV9 and J is TRBJ2-3; D possibly corresponds to TRBD1 (5 bases). This CDR3 is built from 12 residues. Trimming stripped 4 bases from V and 5 bases from J, with 8 bases between. Germline CDR1 is SGDLS and CDR2 is YYNGEE. CDR3 sequence reads: CASSPGKDTQYF. The CDR3 DNA sequence: TGTGCCAGCAGCCCAGGGAAAGATACGCAGTATTTT.

The rearrangement joins TRBV14 to TRBJ1-2, with D unclear. The length of the CDR3 is 13 residues. The germline gives CDR1 SGHDN, CDR2 FVKESK. V was trimmed by 4 bases and J by 7 bases, leaving 13 bases between them. The CDR3 protein is CASSLIRTGGYTF. The DNA of the CDR3 is TGTGCCAGCAGCCTCATCCGGACGGGTGGCTACACCTTC. The whole variable domain, filled in from reference TRBV14 and TRBJ1-2, reads EAGVTQFPSHSVIEKGQTVTLRCDPISGHDNLYWYRRVMGKEIKFLLHFVKESKQDESGMPNNRFLAERTGGTYSTLKVQPAELEDSGVYFCASSLIRTGGYTFGSGTRLTVV.

The chain has TRBV19 and TRBJ2-2, with D tentatively TRBD2 (5 bases). The CDR3 sequence is 19 residues long. Trimming took 0 bases from V and 0 from J, leaving 17 bases between them. Germline V lookup: CDR1 LNHDA, CDR2 SQIVND (reference sequence). The CDR3 DNA reads as TGTGCCAGTAGTATAGATGCTGTAGGGCTAGCAGCGAACACCGGGGAGCTGTTTTTT. Translated: CASSIDAVGLAANTGELFF.

V gene TRBV6-8 combines with J gene TRBJ2-5, with D perhaps TRBD1 (6 bases). The CDR3 has 14 amino acids. Between the trimmed V and J ends, which lost 10 bases and 2 bases, there was a span of 17 bases. The germline V gene has CDR1 MNHGY and CDR2 SAAAGT. CDR3 bases: TGTGCCATCAGCTCCGGACAGCCTCAAGAGACCCAGTACTTC. Residues: CAISSGQPQETQYF.

This clone came up many times. CDR3 DNA: TGTGCCAGCAGCTTGGGGTATACCGGGCTAGGCAATGAGCAGTTCTTC. Translated: CASSLGYTGLGNEQFF. This chain links TRBV11-3 with TRBJ2-1; no clear D. Per the germline V gene, CDR1 is SGHNT and CDR2 is YENEEA. Deletions cut 3 bases from V and 6 bases from J, with 18 bases between. CDR3 length equals 16 residues.

This clone was detected ten times or more. The chain recombines TRBV9 with TRBJ1-4; maybe TRBD1 (6 bases). The V gene lost 4 bases and the J gene lost 8 bases, with 15 bases spanning the gap. The germline V gene encodes CDR1 SGDLS and CDR2 YYNGEE. The CDR3 totals 14 residues. The DNA for the CDR3 is TGTGCCAGCAGCTCCCCAGGGGTAGAAGAAAAACTGTTTTTT. It is translated as CASSSPGVEEKLFF. The whole variable domain, remainder taken from reference TRBV9 and TRBJ1-4, is DSGVTQTPKHLITATGQRVTLRCSPRSGDLSVYWYQQSLDQGLQFLIQYYNGEERAKGNILERFSAQQFPDLHSELNLSSLELGDSALYFCASSSPGVEEKLFFGSGTQLSVL.

This clone was found many times. V and J are TRBV11-3 and TRBJ2-3; 10 positions match TRBD2. V shed 3 bases, J shed 12 bases, and the junction held 9 bases outside the gene matches. The CDR3 is 14 amino acids. The germline gives CDR1 SGHNT, CDR2 YENEEA. CDR3 in amino acids: CASSLLLAGEDQYF. The CDR3 bases are TGTGCCAGCAGCTTGTTGCTAGCGGGGGAGGATCAGTATTTT.

In this sample, this clone turned up a few times. The rearrangement joins TRBV11-3 to TRBJ1-4; the D gene is possibly TRBD1 (6 bases). The CDR3 has 15 amino acids. V was cut by 4 bases and J by 5 bases, with 14 bases left in between. Germline CDR1 SGHNT, CDR2 YENEEA. DNA for the CDR3: TGTGCCAGCAGCTCCCGCGGGGGGGCAAATGAAAAACTGTTTTTT. Translated: CASSSRGGANEKLFF.

This clone was counted many times. The genes are TRBV11-3 and TRBJ1-2; TRBD1 is a possible D gene (5 bases). Trimming removed 8 bases from V and 7 bases from J, with 20 bases in between. The CDR3 covers 14 residues. Germline V lookup: CDR1 SGHNT, CDR2 YENEEA. This CDR3 is CASHSSGRFGGYTF. In DNA form, the CDR3 reads TGTGCCAGCCACAGCTCGGGGCGATTTGGTGGCTACACCTTC. Variable domain in full (rest from reference TRBV11-3 and TRBJ1-2): EAGVVQSPRYKIIEKKQPVAFWCNPISGHNTLYWYLQNLGQGPELLIRYENEEAVDDSQLPKDRFSAERLKGVDSTLKIQPAELGDSAVYLCASHSSGRFGGYTFGSGTRLTVV.

A few counts support this clone. The chain links TRBV7-5 to TRBJ2-3; the table assigns TRBD2, which was not confirmed against the DNA. TRBV7-5 is marked as a pseudogene. The CDR3 is 20 amino acids. The CDR3 DNA follows: TGTGCCAGCAGCTCCAGCAGAGGACTAGCGGGGGGGAGAGCCACAGATACGCAGTATTTT. This encodes CASSSSRGLAGGRATDTQYF.

The chain has TRBV6-8 and TRBJ2-5; 10 bases are shared with TRBD2. J lost 1 base, V lost 3 bases, and 8 bases had no gene match. CDR1 MNHGY and CDR2 SAAAGT come from the germline V gene. The CDR3 runs 17 residues. For the CDR3, the DNA is TGTGCCAGCAGTTATGGGCTAGCGGGGGCTTTCCAAGAGACCCAGTACTTC. As protein: CASSYGLAGAFQETQYF.

This clone was counted a few times. In DNA, the CDR3 is TGTGCCAGCAGTGAAAGGGACCCCGGGGAGCTGTTTTTT. It codes for CASSERDPGELFF. The chain recombines TRBV2 with TRBJ2-2; D is tentatively TRBD1 or TRBD2 (5 bases each). V was pared by 2 bases and J by 6 bases, with 7 bases between. Germline assignment: CDR1 SNHLY and CDR2 FYNNEI. The CDR3 is made up of 13 amino acids.

In its sample, this clone was seen a few times. The chain links TRBV6-8 to TRBJ1-1, with 8 bases aligning to TRBD1. This CDR3 spans 16 amino acids. The junction had 12 bases not matched to a gene; V was cut back by 6 bases and J by 3 bases. CDR1 is MNHGY and CDR2 is SAAAGT in the germline V gene. The CDR3, as DNA: TGTGCCAGCAGAGGGGTGAGGACCAGGGGGCACACTGAAGCTTTCTTT. This sequence encodes CASRGVRTRGHTEAFF.